The following is a TCR beta chain sequence with its context. Its antigen is as yet unknown. V was shortened by 0 bases and J by 5 bases, with 13 bases between the two germline ends. CDR1 SGHVS and CDR2 FQNEAQ come from the germline V gene. CDR3 size: 15 residues. This sample is drawn from a study of cytomegalovirus exposure and HLA in healthy donors. Study-wide background: Sequencing of 150 million to 200 million T cells in an earlier analysis found approximately 120 million unique TCR beta sequences.

Points from the study as a whole: By HLA locus, TCR association rates varied in a later analysis, with DRB1 showing the most and HLA-C the fewest. Among TCR sequences, most were rare, though some public TCRs appeared in many donors. Reportedly, TCR beta sequences accurately predicted HLA-A and HLA-B alleles in most subjects.

Vbeta (60) and Jbeta (13) primers were used in the PCR. Some clones are missing from TCRdb's copy, which holds only in-frame ones; the method was immunoSEQ multiplex PCR. Of 90,000 to 150,000 clones in the sample, roughly 70% were seen once. The chain employs TRBV7-8 and TRBJ2-5, with D perhaps TRBD2 (6 bases). The sequence derives from a woman aged 45-60 years in good health and CMV-seropositive. Sequencing was done on a sample of PBMCs. CDR3 nucleotide sequence: TGTGCCAGCAGCTTAGCGTCGCTAGCGACGGAGACCCAGTACTTC. This codes for CASSLASLATETQYF. Together with reference TRBV7-8 and TRBJ2-5, the CDR3 gives the full variable domain: GAGVSQSPRYKVAKRGQDVALRCDPISGHVSLFWYQQALGQGPEFLTYFQNEAQLDKSGLPSDRFFAERPEGSVSTLKIQRTQQEDSAVYLCASSLASLATETQYFGPGTRLLVL.